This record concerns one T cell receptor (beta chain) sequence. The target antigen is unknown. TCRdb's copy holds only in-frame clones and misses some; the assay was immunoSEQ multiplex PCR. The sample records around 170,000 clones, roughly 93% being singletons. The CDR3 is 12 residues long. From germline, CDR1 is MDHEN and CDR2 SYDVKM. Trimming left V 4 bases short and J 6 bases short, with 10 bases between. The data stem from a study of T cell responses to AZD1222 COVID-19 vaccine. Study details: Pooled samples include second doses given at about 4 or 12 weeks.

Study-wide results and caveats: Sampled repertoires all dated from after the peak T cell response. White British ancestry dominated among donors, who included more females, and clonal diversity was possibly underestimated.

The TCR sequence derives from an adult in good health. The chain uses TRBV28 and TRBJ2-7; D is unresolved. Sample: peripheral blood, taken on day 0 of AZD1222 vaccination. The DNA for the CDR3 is TGTGCCAGCAGTTCCTCGAGCTCCGAGCAGTACTTC. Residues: CASSSSSSEQYF.